This T cell receptor (beta chain) was recovered during a study of T cells in Graves' hyperthyroidism and ophthalmopathy. This clonotype was observed many times. Amplification targeted TCR beta CDR3 regions from RNA transcripts. Primed by the HTBI set, a first-round RT-PCR was run on the TCR CDR3. TCRdb independently ran MiXCR on the multiplex PCR reads; one entry per CDR3 protein. The sample includes some 270,000 distinct CDR3 sequences, approximately 25% seen only once; the top ten take about a third. This CDR3 contains 15 residues. Trimming stripped 0 bases from V and 6 bases from J, with 15 bases between. Germline CDR1 reads GTSNPN; CDR2 reads SVGIG (reference sequence).

The chain joins TRBV30 to TRBJ1-5; D perhaps matches TRBD1 (6 bases). This receptor was obtained from a woman aged 40 to 55 with Graves' ophthalmopathy. What was sequenced was blood. The CDR3 region is CAWSVSGERGQPQHF. The CDR3, as DNA: TGTGCCTGGAGTGTATCAGGGGAGAGAGGTCAGCCCCAGCATTTT. Full variable domain (outside the CDR3, taken from reference TRBV30 and TRBJ1-5): SQTIHQWPATLVQPVGSPLSLECTVEGTSNPNLYWYRQAAGRGLQLLFYSVGIGQISSEVPQNLSASRPQDRQFILSSKKLLLSDSGFYLCAWSVSGERGQPQHFGDGTRLSIL.